This T cell receptor (beta chain) was recorded in a study of blood T cells in healthy people across ages. Broader study findings: Estimated diversity across one million T cells was deemed an underestimate. Older individuals had lower TCR beta diversity per million T cells (the decline was roughly linear).

This clonotype was picked up a small number of times. Antigen specificity is unknown. CDR1 is LGHNA, CDR2 YSLEER, per germline. V lost 5 bases to trimming and J lost 0 bases; unmatched junction nucleotides: 13. This CDR3 has 18 residues. A second PCR of about 6 to 12 cycles used a sample-barcoded 5' primer and a J-beta primer mix. Each cDNA molecule carried a tag from a template-switch adaptor that contained 12 random nucleotides. Each CDR3 protein is one row after TCRdb ran MiXCR on the 5' RACE reads. This table has around 1,000,000 distinct CDR3 sequences, roughly two fifths appearing once. This chain uses TRBV4-3 with TRBJ2-3; 8 positions match TRBD2. The receptor was isolated from a man aged 18 to 30 in good health. Sequencing input: blood. In nucleotides, the CDR3 is TGCGCCAGCAGCTACGACTATCAGCGGGGGACTAGCACAGATACGCAGTATTTT. Its protein product is CASSYDYQRGTSTDTQYF.